This T cell receptor beta chain was captured in a study of human T cells and chemical hapten exposure. This clonotype was recorded many times. Specified time point: patch test 2, 6 weeks after DPC sensitization. The treatment: therapeutic diphenylcyclopropenone sensitization with weekly scalp DPC. Per the original methods: Sample-level TCR yields exhibited a median of around 93,000, with a range of about 23,224 to 700,000. TCRdb independently ran MiXCR on the RACE reads; one entry per CDR3 protein. Here the V and J calls rest on TCRdb's processing, not on the authors' analysis. The profile shows more than 90,000 distinct CDR3 sequences, about an eighth of them singletons. Trimming removed 8 bases from V and 3 bases from J, with 19 bases in between. Germline V gene data show CDR1 as SNHLY and CDR2 as FYNNEI. This CDR3 region has 16 residues.

The receptor's source is a woman between 35 and 50 years old with alopecia areata. Some clones in this sample may be carry-over from other donors' samples. The sequencing here drew on whole blood, taken in connection with sensitization to the hapten diphenylcyclopropenone (DPC). This chain uses TRBV2 with TRBJ2-2; tentatively, D is TRBD2 (5 bases). The CDR3, as DNA: TGTGCCAGCTCGGGCGGACTCTTAGAAGACACCGGGGAGCTGTTTTTT. Translated, it gives CASSGGLLEDTGELFF.